This T cell receptor (beta chain) was recovered during a study of tumor-infiltrating lymphocytes in primary liver carcinoma. The input was around 0.5 ug total RNA; TCR beta cDNA was made from it with a constant-region primer. It was through three nested multiplex PCR rounds of slightly modified ARM-PCR that TCR beta libraries arose. Running roughly 10 cycles apiece, the first two PCR rounds relied on TRBV1-TRBV30 forward primers together with a C-beta reverse primer. TCRdb re-analysed the multiplex PCR reads in MiXCR, keeping a single row per CDR3 protein. The repertoire includes hundreds of thousands of distinct CDR3 sequences, more than 55% of them detected once, and more than 8.5% sits in the top ten. Study results and limitations: Blood's top-250-clone fraction was significantly lower than that of tumors (p = 0.039). Relative to tumor region pairs, the tumor-adjacent and tumor-blood pairs showed overlap that was lower.

Blood RNA was derived from unsorted whole blood, and germline DNA was extracted too. As concerns this clonotype: The antigen is unknown.

The CDR3 has 16 amino acids. Per germline, CDR1 MDHEN and CDR2 SYDVKM. The junction had 7 bases not matched to a gene; V was cut back by 5 bases and J by 0 bases. This TCR came from a man aged 40-50 years with primary liver carcinoma and hepatitis B virus infection. Sequenced sample: peripheral blood. The chain links TRBV28 to TRBJ1-1, with TRBD1 matching over 9 bases. CDR3 sequence (DNA): TGTGCCAGCAGTCCCCGGACAGGGGTAATGAACACTGAAGCTTTCTTT. Translating gives CASSPRTGVMNTEAFF.